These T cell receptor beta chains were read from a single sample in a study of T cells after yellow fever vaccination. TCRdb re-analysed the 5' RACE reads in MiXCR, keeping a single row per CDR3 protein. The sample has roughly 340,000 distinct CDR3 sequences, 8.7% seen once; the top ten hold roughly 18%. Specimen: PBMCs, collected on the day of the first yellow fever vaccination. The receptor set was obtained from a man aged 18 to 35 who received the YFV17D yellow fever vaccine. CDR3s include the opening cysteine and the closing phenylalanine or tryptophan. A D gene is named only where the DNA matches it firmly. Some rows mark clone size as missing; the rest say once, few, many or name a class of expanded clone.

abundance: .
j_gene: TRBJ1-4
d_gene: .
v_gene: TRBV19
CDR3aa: CASNGQIDEKLFF
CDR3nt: TGTGCCAGTAATGGACAGATCGATGAAAAACTGTTTTTT

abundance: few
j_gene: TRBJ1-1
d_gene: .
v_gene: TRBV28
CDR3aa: CASSPPQGMNTEAFF
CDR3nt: TGTGCCAGCAGCCCCCCCCAGGGGATGAACACTGAAGCTTTCTTT

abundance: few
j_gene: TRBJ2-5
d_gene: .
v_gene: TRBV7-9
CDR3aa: CASSLGQGDQTQYF
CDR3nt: TGTGCCAGCAGCTTAGGTCAGGGAGACCAGACCCAGTACTTC

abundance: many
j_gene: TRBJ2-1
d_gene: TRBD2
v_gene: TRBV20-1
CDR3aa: CSARRLAGNEQFF
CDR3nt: TGCAGTGCTAGACGGCTAGCGGGAAATGAGCAGTTCTTC

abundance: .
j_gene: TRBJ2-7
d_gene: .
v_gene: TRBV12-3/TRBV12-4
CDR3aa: CASSSPYRAYEQYF
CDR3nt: TGTGCCAGCAGTTCTCCCTACCGAGCCTACGAGCAGTACTTC

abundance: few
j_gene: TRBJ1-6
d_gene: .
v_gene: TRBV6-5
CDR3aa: CASSYSTFGRSPLHF
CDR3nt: TGTGCCAGCAGTTACTCGACTTTTGGCAGGTCACCCCTCCACTTT

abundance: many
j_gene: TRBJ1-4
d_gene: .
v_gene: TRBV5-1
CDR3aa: CASSLETATNEKLFF
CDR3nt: TGCGCCAGCAGCTTGGAGACAGCAACTAATGAAAAACTGTTTTTT

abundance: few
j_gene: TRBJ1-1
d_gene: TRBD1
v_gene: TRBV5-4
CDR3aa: CASSPPGQGAGTEAFF
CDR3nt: TGTGCCAGCAGCCCACCGGGACAGGGGGCCGGGACTGAAGCTTTCTTT

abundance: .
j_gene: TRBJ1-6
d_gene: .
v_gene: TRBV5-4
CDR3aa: CASSFDRKHSPLHF
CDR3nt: TGTGCCAGCAGCTTCGACAGGAAACATTCACCCCTCCACTTT

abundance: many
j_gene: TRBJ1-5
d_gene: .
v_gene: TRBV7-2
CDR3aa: CASSSRGGSQPQHF
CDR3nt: TGTGCCAGCAGCTCCCGGGGGGGAAGTCAGCCCCAGCATTTT

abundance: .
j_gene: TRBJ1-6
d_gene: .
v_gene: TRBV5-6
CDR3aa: CASSLVPYGEDSPLHF
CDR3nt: TGTGCCAGCAGCTTGGTGCCCTACGGGGAGGATTCACCCCTCCACTTT

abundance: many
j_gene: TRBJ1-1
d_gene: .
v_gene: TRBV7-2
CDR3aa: CASSGYVEAFF
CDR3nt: TGTGCCAGCAGCGGGTACGTCGAAGCTTTCTTT

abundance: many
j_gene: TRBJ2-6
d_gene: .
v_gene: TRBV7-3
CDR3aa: CASSLGGGGANVLTF
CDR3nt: TGCGCCAGCAGCTTGGGAGGCGGTGGGGCCAACGTCCTGACTTTC

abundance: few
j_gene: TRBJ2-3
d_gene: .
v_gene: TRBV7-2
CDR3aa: CASSLVGPGTDTQYF
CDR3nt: TGTGCCAGCAGCTTAGTCGGACCCGGCACAGATACGCAGTATTTT

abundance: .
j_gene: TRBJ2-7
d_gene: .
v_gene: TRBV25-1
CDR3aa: CASSVEPRDGSYEQYF
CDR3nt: TGTGCCAGCAGTGTTGAGCCCCGGGACGGTTCCTACGAGCAGTACTTC

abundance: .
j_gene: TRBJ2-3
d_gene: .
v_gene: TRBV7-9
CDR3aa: CASSLMGGPDTQYF
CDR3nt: TGTGCCAGCAGCTTAATGGGGGGGCCAGATACGCAGTATTTT

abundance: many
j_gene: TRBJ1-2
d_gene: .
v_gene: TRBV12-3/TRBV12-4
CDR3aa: CASSLVLTGTDYGYTF
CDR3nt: TGTGCCAGCAGTTTGGTTCTTACAGGGACCGACTATGGCTACACCTTC

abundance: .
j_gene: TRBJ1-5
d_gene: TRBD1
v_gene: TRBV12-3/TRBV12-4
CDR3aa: CASSSGQPYQPQHF
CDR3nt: TGTGCCAGCAGCTCGGGACAGCCTTATCAGCCCCAGCATTTT